The 6 T cell receptor beta chains below were found in one sample sequenced in a study of T cell responses to AZD1222 COVID-19 vaccine. Profiling relied on immunoSEQ multiplex PCR, and the TCRdb table lists in-frame clones only, not all of them. Here the sample spans about 120,000 clones, about 85% being singletons. The specimen was peripheral blood, collected 28 days after the second AZD1222 dose. Every receptor here comes from an adult who received the AZD1222 COVID-19 vaccine.

The CDR3 here is CASGLVPVGRTEQYF. The DNA of the CDR3 is TGTGCTAGTGGTTTGGTACCCGTGGGGAGGACCGAGCAGTACTTC. The genes are TRBV12-5 and TRBJ2-7, with a possible D match to TRBD2 (6 bases). The germline V and J ends were trimmed by 0 bases and 6 bases, with 15 bases remaining between them. The CDR3 totals 15 residues. From germline, CDR1 is LGHNT and CDR2 FRNRAP.

The rearrangement uses TRBV19 and TRBJ1-1, with D unresolved. Per the germline V gene, CDR1 is LNHDA and CDR2 is SQIVND (reference sequence). Deletions cut 3 bases from V and 2 bases from J, with 7 bases between. CDR3 length: 13 residues. Here the CDR3 reads CASSISANTEAFF. In nucleotides, the CDR3 is TGTGCCAGTAGTATCTCAGCTAACACTGAAGCTTTCTTT.

The V and J genes are TRBV20-1 and TRBJ1-1; the D is unclear. Trimming removed 4 bases from V and 4 bases from J, with 4 bases in between. The length of the CDR3 is 10 residues. Per the germline V gene, CDR1 is DFQATT and CDR2 is SNEGSKA (reference sequence). The DNA of the CDR3 is TGCAGTGCTATGGTCACTGAAGCTTTCTTT. Its translation: CSAMVTEAFF.

The rearrangement links TRBV11-2 to TRBJ2-3, with TRBD2 matching 8 bases. The CDR3 consists of 16 residues. J gave up 4 bases and V 5 bases, and 11 bases lay outside the gene matches. Germline V CDR1 and CDR2: SGHAT, FQNNGV. The CDR3 bases are TGTGCCAGCAGCCGTTCTAGCGGGCGACAGTCAGATACGCAGTATTTT. The encoded protein is CASSRSSGRQSDTQYF.

The rearrangement joins TRBV30 to TRBJ1-6; D is unresolved. CDR1 GTSNPN and CDR2 SVGIG come from the germline V gene (reference sequence). The germline V and J ends were trimmed by 2 bases and 3 bases, with 8 bases remaining between them. The CDR3 loop spans 14 amino acids. The CDR3 protein is CAWSKDRYNSPLHF. The DNA for the CDR3 is TGTGCCTGGAGTAAGGACCGCTATAATTCACCCCTCCACTTT.

This clone occurred once. This chain uses TRBV6-5 with TRBJ2-1; possibly TRBD1 for D (6 bases). Germline lookup yields CDR1 MNHEY and CDR2 SVGAGI. The length of the CDR3 is 15 residues. With 3 bases removed from V and 4 bases from J, the gap between germline ends came to 13 bases. The CDR3 DNA sequence: TGTGCCAGCAGTTATTTTGGGACAAAGTACAATGAGCAGTTCTTC. Protein product: CASSYFGTKYNEQFF.